Each of the 17 T cell receptor beta chains below was sequenced from the same sample in a study of T cells in Graves' hyperthyroidism and ophthalmopathy. It was RNA transcripts that yielded the amplified TCR beta CDR3 regions. HTBI primers were employed in a first-round RT-PCR of the TCR CDR3. MiXCR, applied by TCRdb to the multiplex PCR reads, yields one record per CDR3 protein. Here the sample spans about 610,000 distinct CDR3 sequences, 40% to 55% being singletons. Source material: peripheral blood or thyroid tissue (not recorded which). The receptors here all came from a woman aged 18-29 years with Graves' hyperthyroidism.

J is TRBJ2-5 and V is TRBV6-6; TRBD1 is a possible D gene (5 bases). Looked up from germline, CDR1 is MNHNY and CDR2 is SVGAGI (reference sequence). V lost 5 bases, J lost 4 bases, and 17 bases lay in between. This CDR3 comprises 15 residues. CDR3 sequence reads: CASSESRAQGETQYF. CDR3 DNA sequence: TGTGCCAGCAGTGAAAGTCGGGCGCAGGGAGAGACCCAGTACTTC.

This clonotype showed up just a few times. Since a much larger clone is just one base distant, this may be a read error. V usage is TRBV6-5 and J usage is TRBJ1-3; no clear D. This CDR3 is built from 15 residues. Germline V lookup: CDR1 MNHEY, CDR2 SVGAGI. CDR3 loop: CAISYSIGLGNTIYF. DNA for the CDR3: TGTGCCATCAGTTACTCAATAGGGTTGGGAAACACCATATATTTT.

In this sample, this clonotype turned up once. A junction end diverges from the germline sequence, so it may reflect a read error. V is TRBV27 and J is TRBJ2-5, with a possible D match to TRBD2 (5 bases). Germline CDR1 reads MNHEY; CDR2 reads SMNVEV (reference sequence). This CDR3 region has 11 residues. In DNA form, the CDR3 reads TGTGCCAGCGGACGGGGAGAGACCCAGTGCTTC. It yields the protein CASGRGETQCF.

The CDR3 region has the DNA TGTGCCACCAATAGCGGGAGGACTGAAGCTTTCTTT. Translation gives CATNSGRTEAFF. J is TRBJ1-1 and V is TRBV19; D remains unclear. This CDR3 spans 12 amino acids. CDR1 is LNHDA, CDR2 SQIVND, per germline (reference sequence). Trimming shortened V by 10 bases and J by 5 bases, and 14 bases separated the two germline ends.

The chain carries TRBV11-2 and TRBJ2-7; 11 bases fit TRBD2. This CDR3 spans 15 amino acids. Per germline, CDR1 SGHAT and CDR2 FQNNGV. V trimming: 7 bases; J trimming: 1 base; junction bases outside the gene matches: 6. DNA for the CDR3: TGTGCCAGCACCCCACTAGCGGGAGATTCCTACGAGCAGTACTTC. This sequence encodes CASTPLAGDSYEQYF.

This clonotype was detected many times. The CDR3 region is CASSQDYRGGNQPQHF. The CDR3 nucleotides read TGTGCCAGCAGCCAAGACTACAGGGGTGGCAATCAGCCCCAGCATTTT. The V gene is TRBV7-9, the J gene TRBJ1-5; 7 positions match TRBD1. CDR3 size: 16 residues. After removal of 5 bases from V and 2 bases from J, the junction contained 9 bases not matched to a gene. Germline V gene lookup returns CDR1 SEHNR and CDR2 FQNEAQ (reference sequence).

In this sample, this clonotype turned up a few times. V gene TRBV27 combines with J gene TRBJ2-7; TRBD1 matches at 10 bases. The CDR3 is made up of 15 amino acids. Germline CDR1 is MNHEY and CDR2 is SMNVEV (reference sequence). The J segment lost 4 bases and the V segment lost 3 bases, leaving 6 bases of the junction unmatched. The CDR3 sequence is CASSFEGTGEYEQYF. Written as DNA, the CDR3 is TGTGCCAGCAGTTTTGAGGGGACAGGGGAATACGAGCAGTACTTC.

The CDR3, as DNA: TGCGCCAGCAGTGACCCGGACAGGGACGTGAATGAAAAACTGTTTTTT. Protein: CASSDPDRDVNEKLFF. The rearrangement joins TRBV10-1 to TRBJ1-4, with 8 positions matching TRBD1. The J segment lost 5 bases and the V segment lost 3 bases, leaving 8 bases of the junction unmatched. This CDR3 spans 16 amino acids. Per germline, CDR1 WNHNN and CDR2 SYGVQD (reference sequence).

This clonotype was counted ten times or more. The chain couples TRBV12-3 or TRBV12-4 to TRBJ2-5, with 7 nucleotides matching TRBD2. CDR3 length equals 16 residues. V was pared by 3 bases and J by 1 base, with 8 bases of the junction left unmatched. CDR3 region: CASSFWGGRIQETQYF. CDR3 nucleotides: TGTGCCAGCAGTTTTTGGGGCGGGAGAATCCAAGAGACCCAGTACTTC.

This clonotype was counted many times. The rearrangement links TRBV25-1 to TRBJ1-2, with 9 bases lining up with TRBD1. The CDR3 length is 14 residues. Germline assignment: CDR1 MGHDK and CDR2 SYGVNS. V gave up 7 bases and J gave up 6 bases; unmatched junction bases: 9. This CDR3 is CASMRQGGPDGYTF. The DNA for the CDR3 is TGTGCCAGCATGCGACAGGGGGGCCCGGATGGCTACACCTTC.

CDR3 nucleotide sequence: TGTGCCAGCAGCTCACTAGCGGGGTACAATGAGCAGTTCTTC. Protein: CASSSLAGYNEQFF. The rearrangement uses TRBV5-6 and TRBJ2-1, with TRBD2 matching 10 bases. Looked up from germline, CDR1 is SGHDT and CDR2 is YYEEEE. The CDR3 runs to 14 residues. V shed 3 bases and J 4 bases; nucleotides not matched to a gene: 1.

This clonotype was seen a single time. A read error may account for a junction end that differs from germline. The chain carries TRBV18 and TRBJ1-3; TRBD1 matches at 7 bases. This CDR3 has 17 amino acids. CDR1 is KGHSH, CDR2 LQKENI, per germline. CDR3 sequence: CASSPTGQAHSGNSIYF. CDR3 bases: TGTGCCAGCTCACCAACCGGACAGGCCCACTCTGGAAACTCCATATATTTT.

V and J are TRBV2 and TRBJ2-7; D remains unclear. V was trimmed by 9 bases and J by 5 bases, leaving 23 bases between them. Germline CDR1 is SNHLY and CDR2 is FYNNEI. This CDR3 has 15 residues. The CDR3 is CARSQEGRPGDEQYF. The CDR3 region has the DNA TGTGCCAGGAGCCAAGAAGGCAGGCCGGGCGACGAGCAGTACTTC.

This clonotype was detected ten times or more. A much bigger clone sits one base away, suggesting this may be a read error. This chain uses TRBV5-8 with TRBJ1-5; the D gene is possibly TRBD1 (6 bases). This CDR3 is built from 16 residues. Germline assignment: CDR1 SGHTS and CDR2 YDEGEE. The ends were cut back, 2 bases at V and 2 bases at J, with 14 bases in the middle. The CDR3 region is CASSFTGSEGNQPQHF. The CDR3 region has the DNA TGTGCCAGCAGCTTTACAGGGTCGGAGGGCAATCAGCCCCAGCATTTT.

This clonotype was seen at least ten times. J is TRBJ2-2 and V is TRBV5-1; unclear D gene. The CDR3 has 14 residues. Between the trimmed V and J ends, which lost 3 bases and 1 base, there was a span of 7 bases. Germline V gene sequence: CDR1 SGHRS, CDR2 YFSETQ. CDR3 sequence (DNA): TGCGCCAGCAGCTCCATCGGGAACACCGGGGAGCTGTTTTTT. This translates into CASSSIGNTGELFF.

The J gene is TRBJ2-6, the V gene TRBV19, with TRBD1 as a possible D gene (6 bases). CDR3 size: 13 residues. The germline V gene encodes CDR1 LNHDA and CDR2 SQIVND (reference sequence). V shed 9 bases and J shed 10 bases, with 16 bases lying between them. CDR3 sequence reads: CASSSTGPNVLTF. The CDR3 DNA sequence: TGTGCCAGCAGCTCTACAGGGCCGAACGTCCTGACTTTC. Variable domain in full (rest from reference TRBV19 and TRBJ2-6): DGGITQSPKYLFRKEGQNVTLSCEQNLNHDAMYWYRQDPGQGLRLIYYSQIVNDFQKGDIAEGYSVSREKKESFPLTVTSAQKNPTAFYLCASSSTGPNVLTFGAGSRLTVL.

In regard to this clonotype: Possible read error: a much larger clone is one base away. The chain combines TRBV5-6 with TRBJ1-4; a weak D match, TRBD1 (5 bases). The germline V gene encodes CDR1 SGHDT and CDR2 YYEEEE. CDR3 size: 15 residues. The CDR3 region is CASSFFDASREKLLF. Written as DNA, the CDR3 is TGTGCCAGCAGCTTTTTTGACGCAAGCAGGGAAAAACTGCTTTTT.